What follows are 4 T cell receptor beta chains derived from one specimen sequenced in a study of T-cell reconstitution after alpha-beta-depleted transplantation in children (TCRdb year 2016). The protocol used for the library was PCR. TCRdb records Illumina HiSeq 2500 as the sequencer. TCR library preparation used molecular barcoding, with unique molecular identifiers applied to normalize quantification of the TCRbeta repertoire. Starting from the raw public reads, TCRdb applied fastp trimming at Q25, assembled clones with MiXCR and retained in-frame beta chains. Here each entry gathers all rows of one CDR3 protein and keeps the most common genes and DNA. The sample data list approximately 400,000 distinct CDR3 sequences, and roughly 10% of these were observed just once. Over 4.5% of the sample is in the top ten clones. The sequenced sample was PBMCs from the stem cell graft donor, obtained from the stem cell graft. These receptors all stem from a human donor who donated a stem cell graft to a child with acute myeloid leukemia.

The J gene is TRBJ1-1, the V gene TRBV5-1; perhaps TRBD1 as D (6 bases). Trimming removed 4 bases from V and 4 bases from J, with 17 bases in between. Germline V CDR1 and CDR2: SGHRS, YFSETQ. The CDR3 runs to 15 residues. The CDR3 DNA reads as TGCGCCAGCAGCAATCACAGGGCGGGACGCACTGAAGCTTTCTTT. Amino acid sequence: CASSNHRAGRTEAFF.

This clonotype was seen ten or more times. The chain's CDR3 is CASSLVFSDTEAFF. CDR3 nucleotides: TGCGCCAGCAGCTTGGTGTTTAGTGACACTGAAGCTTTCTTT. The chain carries TRBV5-1 and TRBJ1-1; D not certain. The germline V gene encodes CDR1 SGHRS and CDR2 YFSETQ. Deletions cut 0 bases from V and 3 bases from J, with 9 bases between. The CDR3 consists of 14 residues.

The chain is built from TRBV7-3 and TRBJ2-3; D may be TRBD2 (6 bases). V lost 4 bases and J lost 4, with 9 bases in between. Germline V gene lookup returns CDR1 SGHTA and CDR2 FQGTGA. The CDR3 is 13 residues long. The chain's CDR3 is CASSSRLADTQYF. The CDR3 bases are TGTGCCAGCAGCTCCCGACTAGCAGATACGCAGTATTTT.

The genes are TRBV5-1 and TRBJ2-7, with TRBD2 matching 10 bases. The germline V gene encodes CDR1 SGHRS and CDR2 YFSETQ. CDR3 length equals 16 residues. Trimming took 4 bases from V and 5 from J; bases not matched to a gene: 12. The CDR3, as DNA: TGCGCCAGCAGCGGAAACCCTAGCGGGAGCTACCACGAGCAGTACTTC. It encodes CASSGNPSGSYHEQYF.